Shown below are 17 T cell receptor beta chains from a single sample sequenced in a study of sequential checkpoint blockade in melanoma. Assay: immunoSEQ multiplex PCR; the TCRdb copy retains only in-frame clones and omits some. This sample has 2,500 to 3,500 clones; 30% to 40% occur once, and the top ten carry about 10%. The treatment was: randomized to nivolumab then ipilimumab (arm A) or the reverse (arm B). The input for sequencing was tumor tissue (inferred from file names), taken from a patient given nivolumab and ipilimumab in sequence. Receptors were obtained from a human donor with melanoma.

The genes are TRBV6-8 and TRBJ2-1, with 10 bases that match TRBD2. V lost 6 bases, J lost 3 bases, and 11 bases stayed unmatched. Looked up from germline, CDR1 is MNHGY and CDR2 is SAAAGT. The CDR3 extends over 17 amino acids. CDR3 loop: CASSYHSLAGDYNEQFF. The CDR3 DNA reads TGTGCCAGCAGCTATCACAGTCTAGCGGGAGACTACAATGAGCAGTTCTTC.

V usage is TRBV19 and J usage is TRBJ2-2; TRBD1 aligns across 10 bases. The ends lost 5 bases at V and 6 bases at J; junction bases unmatched: 6. In germline, CDR1 is LNHDA, CDR2 SQIVND (reference sequence). The CDR3 sequence is 15 residues long. CDR3 amino acids: CASSPRDRGAGELFF. The DNA for the CDR3 is TGTGCCAGTAGTCCCCGGGACAGGGGCGCCGGGGAGCTGTTTTTT.

This clone showed up just a few times. The chain employs TRBV9 and TRBJ2-5; the D is unclear. Between the trimmed V and J ends, which lost 3 bases and 2 bases, there was a span of 8 bases. Germline V gene data show CDR1 as SGDLS and CDR2 as YYNGEE. CDR3 size: 13 residues. CDR3 coding DNA: TGTGCCAGCAGCGCAACTTTTCAAGAGACCCAGTACTTC. It translates to CASSATFQETQYF. Supplemented by reference TRBV9 and TRBJ2-5, the full variable domain reads DSGVTQTPKHLITATGQRVTLRCSPRSGDLSVYWYQQSLDQGLQFLIQYYNGEERAKGNILERFSAQQFPDLHSELNLSSLELGDSALYFCASSATFQETQYFGPGTRLLVL.

The rearrangement joins TRBV6-8 to TRBJ2-1; 11 nucleotides match TRBD2. V lost 6 bases and J lost 6; bases outside the gene matches: 22. The CDR3 totals 20 residues. In germline, CDR1 is MNHGY, CDR2 SAAAGT. CDR3 amino acids: CASRLVSLHHTSGSANEQFF. The CDR3 DNA is TGTGCCAGCAGATTGGTCAGCCTTCACCATACTAGCGGGAGTGCCAATGAGCAGTTCTTC.

In this sample, this clone turned up a few times. The gene calls are TRBV29-1 and TRBJ2-1; 14 bases match TRBD2. J was trimmed by 1 base and V by 5 bases; bases with no gene match: 10. The CDR3 is 18 residues long. The germline CDR1 and CDR2 sequences are SQVTM and ANQGSEA. In DNA form, the CDR3 reads TGCAGCGTTACCGGGACTAGCGGGAGAAGGGGGTCCTACAATGAGCAGTTCTTC. This codes for CSVTGTSGRRGSYNEQFF.

J is TRBJ2-3 and V is TRBV19; TRBD2 agrees at 8 bases. CDR1 and CDR2 (germline): LNHDA, SQIVND (reference sequence). CDR3 length equals 14 residues. The V segment lost 6 bases and the J segment 0 bases; nucleotides outside the gene matches: 2. CDR3 loop: CASSASGSTDTQYF. CDR3 sequence (DNA): TGTGCCAGTAGCGCTAGCGGGAGCACAGATACGCAGTATTTT.

This rearrangement joins TRBV18 to TRBJ2-3; D not certain. In germline, CDR1 is KGHSH, CDR2 LQKENI. V dropped 3 bases and J dropped 0 bases, with 7 bases sitting between them. This CDR3 has 14 amino acids. CDR3 coding DNA: TGTGCCAGCTCACCTGGAACTAGCACAGATACGCAGTATTTT. Residues: CASSPGTSTDTQYF.

The rearrangement uses TRBV19 and TRBJ2-1, with 11 bases fitting TRBD2. The CDR3 spans 15 residues. Germline V lookup: CDR1 LNHDA, CDR2 SQIVND (reference sequence). V was pared by 4 bases and J by 9 bases, with 8 bases of the junction left unmatched. CDR3 sequence (DNA): TGTGCCAGTAGTACTCTTACTAGCGGGAGAGCTGAGCAGTTCTTC. It codes for CASSTLTSGRAEQFF. Together with reference TRBV19 and TRBJ2-1, the CDR3 gives the full variable domain: DGGITQSPKYLFRKEGQNVTLSCEQNLNHDAMYWYRQDPGQGLRLIYYSQIVNDFQKGDIAEGYSVSREKKESFPLTVTSAQKNPTAFYLCASSTLTSGRAEQFFGPGTRLTVL.

CDR3 region: CASSPRSLADYNEQFF. The CDR3 region has the DNA TGTGCCAGCTCACCAAGGAGTCTAGCGGACTACAATGAGCAGTTCTTC. The chain has TRBV18 and TRBJ2-1, with 7 bases matching TRBD2. Germline loops: CDR1 KGHSH, CDR2 LQKENI. V gave up 2 bases and J gave up 3 bases; unmatched junction bases: 7. The CDR3 contains 16 residues.

The rearrangement uses TRBV5-1 and TRBJ2-3; a weak D match, TRBD1 (6 bases). CDR1 is SGHRS and CDR2 is YFSETQ in the germline V gene. The V gene lost 0 bases and the J gene lost 5 bases, with 13 bases spanning the gap. The length of the CDR3 is 15 residues. CDR3 loop: CASSLGGQRGDTQYF. The CDR3 DNA reads as TGCGCCAGCAGCTTGGGGGGACAACGAGGAGATACGCAGTATTTT.

This chain joins TRBV5-1 and TRBJ2-1, with D maybe TRBD2 (5 bases). V lost 0 bases and J lost 1, with 11 bases in between. The germline gives CDR1 SGHRS, CDR2 YFSETQ. CDR3 size: 16 residues. The CDR3 loop reads CASSLGGSASYNEQFF. The CDR3 DNA is TGCGCCAGCAGCTTGGGTGGTAGCGCTTCCTACAATGAGCAGTTCTTC.

The CDR3 sequence is CASSVGTGELFF. CDR3 nucleotide sequence: TGCGCCAGCAGCGTAGGGACCGGGGAGCTGTTTTTT. The chain carries TRBV10-1 and TRBJ2-2; D ambiguous. Germline V CDR1 and CDR2: WNHNN, SYGVQD (reference sequence). The CDR3 length is 12 residues. The germline V and J ends were trimmed by 6 bases and 5 bases, with 7 bases remaining between them.

This clone was counted between two and nine times. The rearrangement joins TRBV19 to TRBJ2-3, with 7 bases fitting TRBD1. This CDR3 is 17 amino acids long. After removal of 5 bases from V and 1 base from J, the junction contained 12 bases not matched to a gene. Germline assignment: CDR1 LNHDA and CDR2 SQIVND (reference sequence). In DNA form, the CDR3 reads TGTGCCAGTAGTCCCCGGGGTAGGGGGCTTGGCACAGATACGCAGTATTTT. Translating it yields CASSPRGRGLGTDTQYF.

V gene TRBV10-2 combines with J gene TRBJ2-5; 12 bases fit TRBD2. The trim removed 3 bases at V and 2 bases at J, leaving 4 bases unmatched. Germline V lookup: CDR1 WSHSY, CDR2 SAAADI. The CDR3 has 16 amino acids. The CDR3 loop is CASSDYGTSGQETQYF. DNA for the CDR3: TGCGCCAGCAGTGACTACGGGACTAGCGGGCAAGAGACCCAGTACTTC.

The chain links TRBV11-3 to TRBJ2-3; 13 bases map to TRBD2. The CDR3 runs 16 residues. The germline V gene encodes CDR1 SGHNT and CDR2 YENEEA. V lost 5 bases to trimming and J lost 4 bases; unmatched junction nucleotides: 6. Here the CDR3 reads CASSTGLAGVADTQYF. The CDR3 DNA reads TGTGCCAGCAGCACTGGACTAGCGGGAGTTGCAGATACGCAGTATTTT.

V is TRBV6-8 and J is TRBJ2-7; no definite D call. Germline CDR1 is MNHGY and CDR2 is SAAAGT. V was clipped by 6 bases and J by 1 base, with 7 bases between them. The CDR3 consists of 12 residues. CDR3 coding DNA: TGTGCCAGCAGCTCACTTTCCTACGAGCAGTACGTC. It encodes CASSSLSYEQYV.

In this sample, this clone turned up a few times. The J gene is TRBJ2-6, the V gene TRBV6-8, with D possibly matching TRBD1 (6 bases). The V gene lost 5 bases and the J gene lost 1 base, with 9 bases spanning the gap. In germline, CDR1 is MNHGY, CDR2 SAAAGT. The CDR3 spans 15 residues. DNA for the CDR3: TGTGCCAGCAGTCTGGACAGTTCTGGGGCCAACGTCCTGACTTTC. Its translation is CASSLDSSGANVLTF.